The 25 T cell receptor beta chains in this list originate from one sample, sequenced in a study of T-cell reconstitution after alpha-beta-depleted transplantation in children. Preparation of the TCRbeta library was carried out with unique molecular identifiers. From the PCR reads, TCRdb called clonotypes with MiXCR, one entry per CDR3 protein. The table records 85,000 to 120,000 distinct CDR3 sequences, 4.5% to 7.5% of them present only once. Sample: PBMCs, mostly from graft donor cells, taken 60 days after TCRalphabeta/CD19-depleted stem cell transplant. The source is a female patient aged 2 to 10 who had a stem cell transplant for Fanconi anemia, so the T cells may come from the graft donor.

This clonotype was picked up many times. The rearrangement uses TRBV28 and TRBJ2-1, with D tentatively TRBD2 (6 bases). Germline V gives CDR1 MDHEN, CDR2 SYDVKM. V was pared by 5 bases and J by 2 bases, with 22 bases between. The CDR3 contains 18 residues. The CDR3: CASSLYLRGGGPYNEQFF. As DNA, the CDR3 is TGTGCCAGCAGTCTCTACCTTAGGGGAGGAGGCCCCTACAATGAGCAGTTCTTC.

This clonotype was observed many times. The chain joins TRBV10-3 to TRBJ1-6, with D perhaps TRBD1 (5 bases). Germline V gene sequence: CDR1 ENHRY, CDR2 SYGVKD. There are 13 residues in the CDR3. V shed 6 bases and J shed 5 bases, with 8 bases lying between them. CDR3 nucleotides: TGTGCCATCAGCTCAGGGAATAATTCACCCCTCCACTTT. Residues: CAISSGNNSPLHF.

This clonotype showed up just a few times. The V call is TRBV4-2, the J call TRBJ2-5; 10 bases are shared with TRBD2. The germline gives CDR1 LGHNA, CDR2 YNFKEQ. Trimming at V came to 0 bases and at J to 5 bases, leaving 3 bases not matched to a gene. The CDR3 covers 15 residues. The CDR3 spells CASSQELAGWETQYF. The DNA of the CDR3 is TGTGCCAGCAGCCAAGAACTAGCGGGGTGGGAGACCCAGTACTTC.

J is TRBJ2-1 and V is TRBV20-1; no reliable D call. The germline gives CDR1 DFQATT, CDR2 SNEGSKA (reference sequence). This CDR3 contains 14 residues. Trimming removed 6 bases from V and 8 bases from J, with 20 bases in between. CDR3 sequence (DNA): TGCAGTGCCCCGCCGGCAGGAAGGTTCGATGAGCAGTTCTTC. Translated, it gives CSAPPAGRFDEQFF.

The V and J genes are TRBV12-3 or TRBV12-4 and TRBJ2-3; D may be TRBD2 (6 bases). The CDR3 has 13 amino acids. V lost 6 bases and J 7 bases, leaving 14 bases between the germline ends. The CDR3 sequence: CASSRGTTYTQYF. DNA for the CDR3: TGTGCCAGCAGCCGCGGGACGACGTATACGCAGTATTTT.

The gene calls are TRBV21-1 and TRBJ2-7; the table's TRBD1 call for D was not verified on the DNA. TRBV21-1 is an annotated pseudogene. CDR3 length: 14 amino acids. The CDR3 DNA reads as TGTGCCAGCAGGAATGCATGTCCCTACTACGAGCAGTACTTC. This sequence encodes CASRNACPYYEQYF.

This clonotype occurred many times. The chain carries TRBV12-3 or TRBV12-4 and TRBJ1-5; D gene unclear. The CDR3 is made up of 15 amino acids. V shed 2 bases and J shed 2 bases, with 10 bases lying between them. This chain's CDR3 is CASSLRLRGNQPQHF. Here the CDR3 DNA reads TGTGCCAGCAGTTTAAGGCTTAGGGGCAATCAGCCCCAGCATTTT.

Many counts were recorded for this clonotype. This chain connects TRBV12-3 or TRBV12-4 to TRBJ2-3, with D unresolved. The CDR3 sequence is 15 residues long. Trimming removed 7 bases at V and 0 bases at J, with 14 bases between. CDR3 sequence (DNA): TGTGCCAGCACCCTGGGTAGGATCAGCACAGATACGCAGTATTTT. Translated, it gives CASTLGRISTDTQYF.

The genes are TRBV18 and TRBJ2-1, with 12 positions matching TRBD1. V shed 5 bases and J 4 bases; nucleotides not matched to a gene: 12. The CDR3 runs 18 residues. Germline values: CDR1 KGHSH, CDR2 LQKENI. The CDR3 sequence is CASSSLGTGGLWYNEQFF. CDR3 DNA: TGTGCCAGCTCATCTCTAGGGACAGGGGGCCTTTGGTACAATGAGCAGTTCTTC. The full variable domain, with the rest looked up from reference TRBV18 and TRBJ2-1, is NAGVMQNPRHLVRRRGQEARLRCSPMKGHSHVYWYRQLPEEGLKFMVYLQKENIIDESGMPKERFSAEFPKEGPSILRIQQVVRGDSAAYFCASSSLGTGGLWYNEQFFGPGTRLTVL.

By share, this clonotype counts as medium-sized. The chain carries TRBV28 and TRBJ2-7; D uncertain. The CDR3 sequence is 13 residues long. CDR1 is MDHEN, CDR2 SYDVKM, per germline. Trimming took 3 bases from V and 2 from J, leaving 8 bases between them. CDR3 in amino acids: CASSFQITYEQYF. CDR3 in DNA: TGTGCCAGCAGTTTTCAGATAACCTACGAGCAGTACTTC. The whole variable domain, remainder taken from reference TRBV28 and TRBJ2-7, is DVKVTQSSRYLVKRTGEKVFLECVQDMDHENMFWYRQDPGLGLRLIYFSYDVKMKEKGDIPEGYSVSREKKERFSLILESASTNQTSMYLCASSFQITYEQYFGPGTRLTVT.

This clonotype was observed a handful of times. This chain joins TRBV7-3 and TRBJ1-4; D is undetermined. Germline V lookup: CDR1 SGHTA, CDR2 FQGTGA. The length of the CDR3 is 16 residues. The V end lost 5 bases, the J end lost 5 bases, and 18 bases lay between the germline ends. Here the CDR3 reads CASSLKRVAGNEKLFF. DNA of the CDR3: TGTGCCAGCAGCCTCAAAAGGGTGGCGGGGAATGAAAAACTGTTTTTT.

This clonotype was recorded many times. V and J are TRBV10-3 and TRBJ2-3, with D possibly called TRBD1 or TRBD2 (5 bases each). V shed 0 bases and J shed 4 bases, with 11 bases lying between them. The germline V gene has CDR1 ENHRY and CDR2 SYGVKD. The CDR3 consists of 15 residues. CDR3 DNA sequence: TGTGCCATCAGTGAGTCCGGGTGGGACGCAGATACGCAGTATTTT. Amino acid sequence: CAISESGWDADTQYF.

V usage is TRBV20-1 and J usage is TRBJ2-5, with 9 bases matching TRBD1. J gave up 0 bases and V 7 bases, and 12 bases lay outside the gene matches. The CDR3 loop spans 16 amino acids. CDR1 is DFQATT and CDR2 is SNEGSKA in the germline V gene (reference sequence). CDR3 residues: CSVKGQGGWYQETQYF. Here the CDR3 DNA reads TGCAGTGTCAAGGGACAGGGAGGATGGTACCAAGAGACCCAGTACTTC.

There are many counts of this clonotype. V usage is TRBV20-1 and J usage is TRBJ2-3; a weak D match, TRBD1 (6 bases). The CDR3 totals 14 residues. The V gene lost 3 bases and the J gene lost 4 bases, with 14 bases spanning the gap. CDR1 and CDR2 (germline): DFQATT, SNEGSKA (reference sequence). CDR3: CSARDPSGADTQYF. CDR3 nucleotides: TGCAGTGCTAGGGACCCCTCAGGGGCAGATACGCAGTATTTT.

This clonotype was picked up many times. The chain is built from TRBV20-1 and TRBJ2-7; TRBD1 matches 8 bases. There are 13 residues in the CDR3. The germline V gene has CDR1 DFQATT and CDR2 SNEGSKA (reference sequence). J was trimmed by 4 bases and V by 4 bases; bases with no gene match: 6. The CDR3 spells CSATQGAQYEQYF. CDR3 in DNA: TGCAGTGCTACCCAGGGGGCGCAGTACGAGCAGTACTTC.

The V and J genes are TRBV3-1 and TRBJ2-5; D may be TRBD2 (6 bases). Per the germline V gene, CDR1 is LGHDT and CDR2 is YNNKEL (reference sequence). Trimming left V 4 bases short and J 5 bases short, with 17 bases between. The CDR3 contains 15 residues. The CDR3 nucleotides are TGTGCCAGCAGCCCCGGACTAACCTCGGGGGAGACCCAGTACTTC. It yields the protein CASSPGLTSGETQYF.

The table lists this clonotype with many counts. This chain joins TRBV29-1 and TRBJ1-3; D is ambiguous. The CDR3 is 13 amino acids. Looked up from germline, CDR1 is SQVTM and CDR2 is ANQGSEA. Trimming shortened V by 5 bases and J by 1 base, and 9 bases separated the two germline ends. The CDR3 DNA reads TGCAGCGTTCAACCCACATCTGGAAACACCATATATTTT. This gives the protein CSVQPTSGNTIYF.

This clonotype was recorded at least ten times. V gene TRBV6-5 combines with J gene TRBJ2-2; 8 nucleotides align to TRBD2. J was trimmed by 4 bases and V by 2 bases; bases with no gene match: 9. There are 17 residues in the CDR3. In germline, CDR1 is MNHEY, CDR2 SVGAGI. The chain's CDR3 is CASSYVAGRRGTGELFF. CDR3 sequence (DNA): TGTGCCAGCAGTTACGTAGCGGGGCGTCGGGGCACCGGGGAGCTGTTTTTT.

The chain recombines TRBV11-1 with TRBJ2-1, with 12 bases that match TRBD2. V dropped 8 bases and J dropped 4; count of bases not matched to a gene: 15. Germline V CDR1 and CDR2: SGHAT, FQDESV (reference sequence). The CDR3 is 18 residues long. CDR3 sequence (DNA): TGTGCCAGCGGACTCGAAGAGTTGGGACTAGCGGGTTACAATGAGCAGTTCTTC. Amino acids: CASGLEELGLAGYNEQFF. Using reference TRBV11-1 and TRBJ2-1 for the parts outside the CDR3, the full variable domain is EAEVAQSPRYKITEKSQAVAFWCDPISGHATLYWYRQILGQGPELLVQFQDESVVDDSQLPKDRFSAERLKGVDSTLKIQPAELGDSAMYLCASGLEELGLAGYNEQFFGPGTRLTVL.

This clonotype was counted many times. The gene calls are TRBV20-1 and TRBJ2-5; no definite D call. Deletions cut 3 bases from V and 4 bases from J, with 9 bases between. The CDR3 extends over 12 amino acids. Germline V gives CDR1 DFQATT, CDR2 SNEGSKA (reference sequence). The CDR3 region is CSARIAGETQYF. The CDR3 DNA reads TGCAGTGCTAGGATAGCCGGAGAGACCCAGTACTTC.

The chain carries TRBV29-1 and TRBJ2-5; 7 nucleotides match TRBD1. V shed 4 bases and J 4 bases; nucleotides not matched to a gene: 3. The CDR3 has 12 amino acids. CDR1 is SQVTM, CDR2 ANQGSEA, per germline. The CDR3 bases are TGCAGCGTTGGAAACAGGGGAGAGACCCAGTACTTC. This gives the protein CSVGNRGETQYF.

This clonotype was found once. The junction differs from germline at one of its ends, possibly a read error. The chain recombines TRBV6-5 with TRBJ2-5; 8 bases are a match to TRBD2. The length of the CDR3 is 14 residues. Looked up from germline, CDR1 is MNHEY and CDR2 is SVGAGI. CDR3 in DNA: TGTGCCTGCAGTTATCTTAGCGGGAAAGAGACCCAGTACTTC. Amino acids: CACSYLSGKETQYF.

This clonotype was detected ten times or more. The J gene is TRBJ2-7, the V gene TRBV5-5; tentatively, D is TRBD1 (6 bases). Trimming took 4 bases from V and 4 from J, leaving 18 bases between them. The CDR3 is made up of 15 amino acids. Germline V gene sequence: CDR1 SGHKS, CDR2 YYEKEE (reference sequence). The DNA for the CDR3 is TGTGCCAGCAGCCGGGACAACTCCCTTTCTTACGAGCAGTACTTC. It translates to CASSRDNSLSYEQYF.

This clonotype has at least ten counts. V gene TRBV24-1 combines with J gene TRBJ2-3, with 8 bases lining up with TRBD2. The V segment lost 3 bases and the J segment 5 bases; nucleotides outside the gene matches: 9. This CDR3 is 16 amino acids long. Germline values: CDR1 KGHDR, CDR2 SFDVKD. DNA of the CDR3: TGTGCCACCAGTGATCCCGCCAGCGGGAGAAGAGATACGCAGTATTTT. It codes for CATSDPASGRRDTQYF.

This clonotype was counted ten times or more. The rearrangement links TRBV11-2 to TRBJ2-7; 7 nucleotides agree with TRBD1. Germline V lookup: CDR1 SGHAT, CDR2 FQNNGV. CDR3 length equals 14 residues. V shed 4 bases and J 2 bases; nucleotides not matched to a gene: 5. The CDR3: CASSYRGRTYEQYF. In DNA, the CDR3 is TGTGCCAGCAGCTACAGGGGTCGGACCTACGAGCAGTACTTC.